The 21 T cell receptor beta chains presented below share a single source sample, sequenced in a study. TCRdb re-derived calls from the 5' RACE reads in MiXCR, one entry per CDR3 protein. The sample holds about 57,000 distinct CDR3 sequences, roughly 28% seen once. The specimen sequenced was tumor-infiltrating memory CD4+ T cells sorted from the breast tumor. Subset defined: memory CD4+ T cells, CD4+CD45RO+CD25-. Receptors originate from a female donor with breast cancer.

This clonotype was counted a few times. This chain joins TRBV7-9 and TRBJ2-5; no reliable D call. V shed 4 bases and J shed 3 bases, with 3 bases lying between them. The length of the CDR3 is 11 residues. Per germline, CDR1 SEHNR and CDR2 FQNEAQ (reference sequence). The CDR3 nucleotides are TGTGCCAGCAGCTCCAAAGAGACCCAGTACTTC. Translated: CASSSKETQYF.

The CDR3 loop reads CASSPDIMNTEAFF. The CDR3, as DNA: TGTGCCAGCAGCCCGGATATCATGAACACTGAAGCTTTCTTT. V gene TRBV9 combines with J gene TRBJ1-1; no definite D call. The V end lost 4 bases, the J end lost 0 bases, and 10 bases lay between the germline ends. This CDR3 has 14 residues. CDR1 and CDR2 (germline): SGDLS, YYNGEE.

This clonotype was recorded a few times. The V call is TRBV6-5, the J call TRBJ1-6; 12 nucleotides agree with TRBD1. The CDR3 loop spans 18 amino acids. The trim removed 0 bases at V and 7 bases at J, leaving 7 bases unmatched. The germline gives CDR1 MNHEY, CDR2 SVGAGI. The CDR3 DNA follows: TGTGCCAGCAGTTACTCGTCACCGGGACAGGGGGCAAATTCACCCCTCCACTTT. Translation: CASSYSSPGQGANSPLHF.

The chain joins TRBV12-3 or TRBV12-4 to TRBJ1-5; D gene uncertain. The CDR3 contains 15 residues. With 1 base removed from V and 3 bases from J, the gap between germline ends came to 10 bases. The CDR3 reads CASSLGWAYNQPQHF. DNA for the CDR3: TGTGCCAGCAGTTTAGGATGGGCCTACAATCAGCCCCAGCATTTT.

This chain links TRBV5-1 with TRBJ2-1; D remains ambiguous. This CDR3 comprises 15 residues. Germline values: CDR1 SGHRS, CDR2 YFSETQ. Trimming left V 0 bases short and J 4 bases short, with 11 bases between. CDR3 DNA sequence: TGCGCCAGCAGCTTGGGGGCGGCCGCTTACAATGAGCAGTTCTTC. Amino acids: CASSLGAAAYNEQFF.

A remark on this clonotype: A read error may account for a junction end that differs from germline. The rearrangement uses TRBV7-9 and TRBJ2-3; D is perhaps TRBD2 (5 bases). The length of the CDR3 is 15 residues. Per germline, CDR1 SEHNR and CDR2 FQNEAQ (reference sequence). The CDR3 region is CASSPFSRGTDTQYF. The CDR3 DNA reads as TGTGCCAGCAGCCCTTTCAGCCGGGGAACAGATACGCAGTATTTC.

The chain employs TRBV6-6 and TRBJ2-6, with a tentative D call TRBD1 (6 bases). Germline V gives CDR1 MNHNY, CDR2 SVGAGI (reference sequence). This CDR3 spans 14 amino acids. V was pared by 2 bases and J by 9 bases, with 11 bases between. The CDR3 reads CASSYDGTLNVLTF. The CDR3 nucleotides are TGTGCCAGCAGTTACGACGGGACACTCAACGTCCTGACTTTC.

About this clonotype: One junction end does not reproduce the germline sequence, and a read error may be involved. V gene TRBV29-1 combines with J gene TRBJ1-1; D gene uncertain. CDR1 and CDR2 from the germline V gene are SQVTM and ANQGSEA. This CDR3 region has 12 residues. The chain's CDR3 is CSVRTPYTEACF. For the CDR3, the DNA is TGCAGCGTCAGGACCCCTTACACTGAAGCTTGCTTT.

The chain links TRBV6-1 to TRBJ2-5; D is unresolved. The CDR3 has 13 residues. The V end was cut by 8 bases, the J end by 0 bases, with 10 bases between. Germline assignment: CDR1 MNHNS and CDR2 SASEGT. The CDR3 nucleotides read TGTGCCAGCGGCTCAGTTAACCAAGAGACCCAGTACTTC. Residues: CASGSVNQETQYF.

This clonotype was seen at least ten times. The V call is TRBV5-1, the J call TRBJ1-1; D is possibly TRBD1 (5 bases). The length of the CDR3 is 15 residues. Germline loops: CDR1 SGHRS, CDR2 YFSETQ. The V end lost 0 bases, the J end lost 1 base, and 10 bases lay between the germline ends. CDR3 DNA: TGCGCCAGCAGCTTGGGGGCAGGGAAGAACACTGAAGCTTTCTTT. This translates into CASSLGAGKNTEAFF.

This clonotype was observed a handful of times. The rearrangement joins TRBV4-3 to TRBJ1-2, with D hard to call. Trimming removed 0 bases from V and 8 bases from J, with 16 bases in between. Germline lookup yields CDR1 LGHNA and CDR2 YSLEER. This CDR3 region has 15 residues. CDR3 in DNA: TGCGCCAGCAGCCAAGAACTTGGAGGGAGTGGGGGCTACACCTTC. This translates into CASSQELGGSGGYTF.

The chain uses TRBV5-6 and TRBJ2-3; D possibly corresponds to TRBD1 (6 bases). Deletions cut 4 bases from V and 3 bases from J, with 15 bases between. The CDR3 is 15 amino acids. The germline V gene has CDR1 SGHDT and CDR2 YYEEEE. CDR3 loop: CASSAGPQGTDTQYF. CDR3 nucleotide sequence: TGTGCCAGCAGCGCCGGACCCCAGGGGACAGATACGCAGTATTTT.

The sample holds a few counts of this clonotype. This rearrangement joins TRBV12-3 or TRBV12-4 to TRBJ2-7; the D is unclear. This CDR3 contains 13 residues. Trimming took 5 bases from V and 4 from J, leaving 12 bases between them. CDR3 in amino acids: CASSPPGLYEQYF. The CDR3 bases are TGTGCCAGCAGTCCACCGGGCCTTTACGAGCAGTACTTC.

The V call is TRBV11-2, the J call TRBJ2-7; 9 bases agree with TRBD1. The germline V gene has CDR1 SGHAT and CDR2 FQNNGV. V lost 5 bases, J lost 4 bases, and 6 bases stayed unmatched. The CDR3 is made up of 14 amino acids. The CDR3 spells CASSPSGQGYEQYF. The DNA of the CDR3 is TGTGCCAGCAGCCCCTCGGGACAGGGATACGAGCAGTACTTC.

This clonotype was seen repeatedly, ten times or more. V is TRBV6-5 and J is TRBJ1-1; no definite D call. Germline loops: CDR1 MNHEY, CDR2 SVGAGI. CDR3 length: 14 amino acids. V gave up 0 bases and J gave up 1 base, with 6 bases separating them. This CDR3 is CASSYSPGNTEAFF. DNA for the CDR3: TGTGCCAGCAGTTACTCGCCGGGGAACACTGAAGCTTTCTTT.

This rearrangement joins TRBV4-2 to TRBJ1-2, with D possibly being TRBD1 (5 bases). The CDR3 is 14 residues long. Trimming pared 1 base from V and 5 bases from J, leaving 11 bases between. CDR1 is LGHNA and CDR2 is YNFKEQ in the germline V gene. The CDR3 spells CASSQGQGEYGYTF. The CDR3 DNA reads TGTGCCAGCAGCCAAGGTCAGGGAGAGTATGGCTACACCTTC.

With respect to this clonotype: A read error is possible here, since a much larger clone lies one base away. The chain carries TRBV2 and TRBJ1-3; no definite D call. The germline CDR1 and CDR2 sequences are SNHLY and FYNNEI. This CDR3 contains 13 residues. The CDR3 sequence is CVSRADSGNTIYF. CDR3 in DNA: TGTGTCAGCAGAGCAGACTCTGGAAACACCATATATTTT.

The rearrangement joins TRBV18 to TRBJ1-1, with D hard to call. Germline CDR1 KGHSH, CDR2 LQKENI. V was cut by 3 bases and J by 5 bases, with 13 bases left in between. The CDR3 has 14 residues. The CDR3 spells CASSPFEGATEAFF. CDR3 nucleotides: TGTGCCAGCTCACCGTTTGAGGGCGCGACTGAAGCTTTCTTT.

This clonotype was seen a handful of times. The rearrangement links TRBV5-1 to TRBJ2-2; no definite D call. In germline, CDR1 is SGHRS, CDR2 YFSETQ. The CDR3 contains 14 residues. The V and J ends lost 1 base and 5 bases respectively, with 9 bases between them. The CDR3 is CASSLLSATGELFF. As DNA, the CDR3 is TGCGCCAGCAGCTTGCTCTCGGCGACCGGGGAGCTGTTTTTT.

This clonotype was seen more than once but under ten times. V and J are TRBV5-1 and TRBJ2-7, with TRBD2 matching 13 bases. The CDR3 has 18 residues. V lost 4 bases and J lost 1; bases outside the gene matches: 11. The germline V gene has CDR1 SGHRS and CDR2 YFSETQ. The DNA for the CDR3 is TGCGCCAGCAGCACCCGACCCGGACTAGCGGGGGATTCCTACGAGCAGTACTTC. This encodes CASSTRPGLAGDSYEQYF.

This CDR3 is CASSLGTGATGELFF. The CDR3 DNA is TGCGCCAGCAGCTTAGGGACAGGGGCCACCGGGGAGCTGTTTTTT. V usage is TRBV5-1 and J usage is TRBJ2-2; 10 bases agree with TRBD1. V gave up 2 bases and J gave up 4 bases; unmatched junction bases: 2. The CDR3 has 15 residues. CDR1 is SGHRS, CDR2 YFSETQ, per germline. Based on the CDR3 plus reference TRBV5-1 and TRBJ2-2, the full variable domain is KAGVTQTPRYLIKTRGQQVTLSCSPISGHRSVSWYQQTPGQGLQFLFEYFSETQRNKGNFPGRFSGRQFSNSRSEMNVSTLELGDSALYLCASSLGTGATGELFFGEGSRLTVL.